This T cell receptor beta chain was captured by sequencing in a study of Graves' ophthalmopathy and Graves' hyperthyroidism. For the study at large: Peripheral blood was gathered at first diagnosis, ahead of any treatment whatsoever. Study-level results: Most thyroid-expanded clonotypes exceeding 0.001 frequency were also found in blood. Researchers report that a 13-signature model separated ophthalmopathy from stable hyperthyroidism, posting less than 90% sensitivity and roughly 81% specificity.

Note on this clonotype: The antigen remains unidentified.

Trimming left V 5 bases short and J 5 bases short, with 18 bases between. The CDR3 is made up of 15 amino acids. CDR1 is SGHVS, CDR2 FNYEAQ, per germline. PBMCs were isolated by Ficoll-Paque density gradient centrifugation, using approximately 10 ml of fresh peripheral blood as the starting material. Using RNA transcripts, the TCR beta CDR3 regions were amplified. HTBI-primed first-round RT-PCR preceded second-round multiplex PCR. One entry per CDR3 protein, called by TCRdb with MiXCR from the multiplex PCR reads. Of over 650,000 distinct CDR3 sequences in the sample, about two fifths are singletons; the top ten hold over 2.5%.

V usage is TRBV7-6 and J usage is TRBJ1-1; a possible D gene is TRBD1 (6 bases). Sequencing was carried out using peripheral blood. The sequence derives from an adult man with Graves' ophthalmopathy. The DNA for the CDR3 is TGTGCCAGCAGCCACAACAGACGGGGGGCAACTGAAGCTTTCTTT. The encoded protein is CASSHNRRGATEAFF.